The 15 T cell receptor beta chains below were found in one sample sequenced in a study of CD8 T cells in ankylosing spondylitis. TCRdb itself ran the 5' RACE reads through MiXCR, one entry per CDR3 protein. The table has 500,000 to 550,000 distinct CDR3 sequences, roughly 12% seen once; the top ten hold about 6.5%. Study findings and constraints: The study identified a TCR beta motif of under ten highly homologous variants that appeared characteristic of ankylosing spondylitis blood.

These receptors' targets are unknown. Sequencing was carried out using blood, either unsorted or a sorted T cell fraction (not recorded which). The receptors originated from a male donor with ankylosing spondylitis.

CDR3 region: CASSLTTGSDQPQHF. CDR3 coding DNA: TGCGCCAGCAGCTTGACAACAGGGTCCGATCAGCCCCAGCATTTT. The chain combines TRBV5-1 with TRBJ1-5; D perhaps matches TRBD1 (6 bases). The ends were cut back, 1 base at V and 5 bases at J, with 13 bases in the middle. CDR1 is SGHRS, CDR2 YFSETQ, per germline. The CDR3 runs 15 residues. The entire variable domain, with the rest obtained from reference TRBV5-1 and TRBJ1-5, is as follows: KAGVTQTPRYLIKTRGQQVTLSCSPISGHRSVSWYQQTPGQGLQFLFEYFSETQRNKGNFPGRFSGRQFSNSRSEMNVSTLELGDSALYLCASSLTTGSDQPQHFGDGTRLSIL.

This clonotype appeared a few times. The genes are TRBV15 and TRBJ2-2; D unresolved. With 7 bases removed from V and 5 bases from J, the gap between germline ends came to 5 bases. The germline V gene encodes CDR1 LNHNV and CDR2 YYDKDF (reference sequence). This CDR3 has 11 amino acids. CDR3 sequence (DNA): TGTGCCACCAAAGAAACCGGGGAGCTGTTTTTT. It specifies CATKETGELFF.

The CDR3 spells CASAGATRRGEAFF. The CDR3 DNA reads as TGTGCCAGCGCCGGGGCCACCAGGAGAGGGGAAGCTTTCTTT. The rearrangement links TRBV11-2 to TRBJ1-1; the D gene is possibly TRBD1 (5 bases). Deletions cut 8 bases from V and 8 bases from J, with 21 bases between. There are 14 residues in the CDR3. CDR1 SGHAT and CDR2 FQNNGV come from the germline V gene.

This clonotype was found many times. V gene TRBV20-1 combines with J gene TRBJ1-5, with TRBD1 identical over 9 bases. This CDR3 region has 15 residues. The V segment lost 3 bases and the J segment 6 bases; nucleotides outside the gene matches: 9. CDR1 and CDR2 from the germline V gene are DFQATT and SNEGSKA (reference sequence). The CDR3, as DNA: TGCAGTGCTAGGAAGCCGGGACAGGGAAGTCAGCCCCAGCATTTT. This codes for CSARKPGQGSQPQHF.

This clonotype showed up many times. The chain couples TRBV20-1 to TRBJ2-1, with D possibly matching TRBD1 (6 bases). Between the trimmed V and J ends, which lost 6 bases and 8 bases, there was a span of 20 bases. In germline, CDR1 is DFQATT, CDR2 SNEGSKA (reference sequence). CDR3 length equals 14 residues. The CDR3 DNA sequence: TGCAGTGCAAGTGGGGGCCCTACCAGGGATGAGCAGTTCTTC. Amino acid sequence: CSASGGPTRDEQFF.

The V call is TRBV20-1, the J call TRBJ2-3, with no clear D. The CDR3 loop spans 13 amino acids. The V and J ends lost 5 bases and 2 bases respectively, with 11 bases between them. Germline lookup yields CDR1 DFQATT and CDR2 SNEGSKA (reference sequence). CDR3 amino acids: CSASSVATDTQYF. The DNA for the CDR3 is TGCAGTGCTTCCTCGGTCGCCACAGATACGCAGTATTTT.

Many counts were recorded for this clonotype. The chain has TRBV20-1 and TRBJ2-3, with 11 bases lining up with TRBD2. J gave up 0 bases and V 3 bases, and 8 bases lay outside the gene matches. The CDR3 covers 17 residues. In germline, CDR1 is DFQATT, CDR2 SNEGSKA (reference sequence). CDR3 sequence: CSASKLAGGPSTDTQYF. The CDR3 bases are TGCAGTGCTAGTAAGCTAGCGGGAGGACCTAGCACAGATACGCAGTATTTT.

This chain joins TRBV5-1 and TRBJ1-1; TRBD1 aligns across 9 bases. This CDR3 is 13 amino acids long. The germline V gene has CDR1 SGHRS and CDR2 YFSETQ. V lost 8 bases, J lost 2 bases, and 4 bases stayed unmatched. Here the CDR3 DNA reads TGCGCCAGTACGGGACAGGGTAACACTGAAGCTTTCTTT. It encodes CASTGQGNTEAFF. The full variable domain, with the rest looked up from reference TRBV5-1 and TRBJ1-1, is KAGVTQTPRYLIKTRGQQVTLSCSPISGHRSVSWYQQTPGQGLQFLFEYFSETQRNKGNFPGRFSGRQFSNSRSEMNVSTLELGDSALYLCASTGQGNTEAFFGQGTRLTVV.

The rearrangement joins TRBV20-1 to TRBJ1-1; 8 nucleotides match TRBD1. Germline V gene lookup returns CDR1 DFQATT and CDR2 SNEGSKA (reference sequence). V shed 3 bases and J 2 bases; nucleotides not matched to a gene: 8. The CDR3 is 15 amino acids. The CDR3 loop reads CSASVAGGINTEAFF. DNA for the CDR3: TGCAGTGCTAGCGTAGCAGGGGGCATCAACACTGAAGCTTTCTTT.

This sequence joins TRBV20-1 and TRBJ1-1; a weak D match, TRBD1 (6 bases). CDR1 and CDR2 (germline): DFQATT, SNEGSKA (reference sequence). With 5 bases removed from V and 0 bases from J, the gap between germline ends came to 10 bases. The length of the CDR3 is 13 residues. The CDR3 loop reads CSARDNMNTEAFF. The CDR3 coding sequence is TGCAGTGCTCGGGACAATATGAACACTGAAGCTTTCTTT.

This clonotype came up a few times. This chain connects TRBV29-1 to TRBJ1-2; a possible D gene is TRBD1 (6 bases). CDR3 length equals 12 residues. CDR1 is SQVTM and CDR2 is ANQGSEA in the germline V gene. Trimming left V 4 bases short and J 8 bases short, with 14 bases between. The CDR3 sequence is CSVGAGAWGYTF. In DNA form, the CDR3 reads TGCAGCGTTGGAGCGGGGGCGTGGGGCTACACCTTC.

The genes are TRBV7-9 and TRBJ2-5; 10 nucleotides match TRBD2. After removal of 0 bases from V and 6 bases from J, the junction contained 4 bases not matched to a gene. The CDR3 runs 15 residues. Germline V lookup: CDR1 SEHNR, CDR2 FQNEAQ (reference sequence). The CDR3 loop reads CASSLALAGRKTQYF. The CDR3 coding sequence is TGTGCCAGCAGCTTAGCACTAGCGGGAAGAAAGACCCAGTACTTC.

This clonotype occurred many times. The chain recombines TRBV7-2 with TRBJ2-1; D unclear. Germline CDR1 reads SGHTA; CDR2 reads FQGNSA. CDR3 length: 16 amino acids. Trimming took off 5 bases at V and 0 bases at J, with 14 bases between the two ends. CDR3 residues: CASSHRPVSSYNEQFF. The CDR3 nucleotides are TGTGCCAGCAGCCACCGACCAGTGAGCTCCTACAATGAGCAGTTCTTC.

This clonotype has ten or more counts. The gene calls are TRBV15 and TRBJ2-1; 7 bases fit TRBD1. Germline V lookup: CDR1 LNHNV, CDR2 YYDKDF (reference sequence). V dropped 6 bases and J dropped 4; count of bases not matched to a gene: 12. The CDR3 is 16 amino acids. CDR3 nucleotide sequence: TGTGCCACCAGATTCCCAGTACCGGGACAGTACAATGAGCAGTTCTTC. Its protein is CATRFPVPGQYNEQFF.

This clonotype has a count of ten or more. The CDR3 coding sequence is TGTGCCAGCAGCCCTAAAGAGACCCAGTACTTC. Protein: CASSPKETQYF. This chain uses TRBV18 with TRBJ2-5; D gene uncertain. This CDR3 spans 11 amino acids. CDR1 and CDR2 from the germline V gene are KGHSH and LQKENI. Between the trimmed V and J ends, which lost 8 bases and 3 bases, there was a span of 7 bases.